This T cell receptor (beta chain) emerged from a study of OX40 agonist ivuxolimab in advanced cancers. Germline values: CDR1 WSHSY, CDR2 SAAADI. This CDR3 is 16 amino acids long. Trimming took off 3 bases at V and 2 bases at J, with 11 bases between the two ends. Patients were ruled out by autoimmune disease history or systemic immunosuppression. Samples of blood were obtained at baseline, on cycle 4 day 1, and on cycle 7 day 1. Clones were sequenced by immunoSEQ multiplex PCR, and TCRdb holds only the in-frame ones, with some missing. Of tens of thousands of clones detected, roughly 84% appear once; the ten largest clones hold roughly 0.6%.

The sample was CD4+ or CD8+ T cells sorted from blood, taken in a trial of the OX40 agonist ivuxolimab. This clonotype originated in an adult with an advanced solid tumor such as melanoma, head and neck, liver or kidney cancer. The rearrangement joins TRBV10-2 to TRBJ2-6; the D gene could be TRBD1 or TRBD2 (5 bases each). The CDR3 reads CASSDNMGAGANVLTF. The CDR3 nucleotides are TGCGCCAGCAGTGATAATATGGGGGCTGGGGCCAACGTCCTGACTTTC.